Presented here are 12 T cell receptor beta chains from one specimen sequenced in a study of glioma-infiltrating T cells. TCR alpha and beta CDR3 regions were amplified from RNA using iRepertoire nested multiplex PCR. MiXCR, run by TCRdb on the multiplex PCR reads, gives a single entry per CDR3 protein. The table lists over 120,000 distinct CDR3 sequences, about two fifths of them singletons. Sequencing was done on a sample of glioma tissue, nonneoplastic brain tissue, or PBMCs (not recorded which). The receptors originated from a human donor with low-grade glioma or glioblastoma, undergoing nonglioma brain surgery, or in good health (not recorded which).

At least ten counts were recorded for this clonotype. The rearrangement uses TRBV6-1 and TRBJ1-1; D is undetermined. V was clipped by 2 bases and J by 2 bases, with 6 bases between them. This CDR3 comprises 13 residues. CDR1 and CDR2 from the germline V gene are MNHNS and SASEGT. CDR3 region: CASSEWANTEAFF. CDR3 nucleotide sequence: TGTGCCAGCAGTGAATGGGCAAACACTGAAGCTTTCTTT.

This clonotype showed up just a few times. The chain couples TRBV27 to TRBJ1-5; TRBD1 might be the D (6 bases). This CDR3 spans 17 amino acids. From germline, CDR1 is MNHEY and CDR2 SMNVEV (reference sequence). V was clipped by 5 bases and J by 0 bases, with 17 bases between them. CDR3 bases: TGTGCCAGCAGTCCCTTACAGGGTTGGGTTAGCAATCAGCCCCAGCATTTT. It encodes CASSPLQGWVSNQPQHF.

The J gene is TRBJ1-1, the V gene TRBV6-6; possibly TRBD1 for D (6 bases). CDR1 is MNHNY and CDR2 is SVGAGI in the germline V gene (reference sequence). This CDR3 spans 15 amino acids. The V and J ends lost 2 bases and 8 bases respectively, with 18 bases between them. CDR3: CASSYAQGPGREAFF. In nucleotides, the CDR3 is TGTGCCAGCAGTTACGCACAGGGACCCGGGAGAGAAGCTTTCTTT.

The CDR3 loop is CASSYSISSAGWNTEAFF. The CDR3 region has the DNA TGTGCCAGCAGTTACTCGATATCCTCGGCAGGATGGAACACTGAAGCTTTCTTT. This rearrangement joins TRBV6-2 or TRBV6-3 to TRBJ1-1; D is uncertain. The ends were cut back, 0 bases at V and 1 base at J, with 18 bases in the middle. This CDR3 region has 18 residues. Germline V gives CDR1 MNHEY, CDR2 SVGEGT.

This clonotype has at least ten counts. V is TRBV27 and J is TRBJ2-7; TRBD2 agrees at 10 bases. After removal of 0 bases from V and 9 bases from J, the junction contained 2 bases not matched to a gene. The CDR3 is 13 amino acids. From germline, CDR1 is MNHEY and CDR2 SMNVEV (reference sequence). The CDR3 is CASSLSVAGGQYF. Here the CDR3 DNA reads TGTGCCAGCAGTTTATCGGTAGCGGGAGGGCAGTACTTC.

This clonotype was found many times. V gene TRBV6-1 combines with J gene TRBJ1-1; D is possibly TRBD1 (6 bases). CDR1 is MNHNS and CDR2 is SASEGT in the germline V gene. The CDR3 sequence is 16 residues long. Trimming shortened V by 5 bases and J by 4 bases, and 20 bases separated the two germline ends. CDR3 loop: CASSLLSTARGTEAFF. CDR3 coding DNA: TGTGCCAGCAGTTTATTATCGACAGCCAGGGGCACTGAAGCTTTCTTT.

V is TRBV20-1 and J is TRBJ2-7; tentative D call: TRBD2 (6 bases). Germline lookup yields CDR1 DFQATT and CDR2 SNEGSKA (reference sequence). The CDR3 has 11 amino acids. Trimming stripped 7 bases from V and 1 base from J, with 8 bases between. CDR3 nucleotides: TGCAGTGTGGACTATTCCTACGAGCAGTACTTC. Protein: CSVDYSYEQYF.

This chain joins TRBV24-1 and TRBJ2-1; the D is unclear. With 4 bases removed from V and 0 bases from J, the gap between germline ends came to 6 bases. The CDR3 sequence is 14 residues long. Looked up from germline, CDR1 is KGHDR and CDR2 is SFDVKD. Here the CDR3 DNA reads TGTGCCACCAGTGACTACTACTCCTACAATGAGCAGTTCTTC. Translating it yields CATSDYYSYNEQFF.

V and J are TRBV20-1 and TRBJ1-1; 8 bases map to TRBD1. The CDR3 runs 12 residues. CDR1 and CDR2 from the germline V gene are DFQATT and SNEGSKA (reference sequence). The ends lost 3 bases at V and 6 bases at J; junction bases unmatched: 3. The CDR3 is CSARDRASEAFF. For the CDR3, the DNA is TGCAGTGCTAGGGACAGGGCTTCTGAAGCTTTCTTT.

A note on this clonotype: This is likely a read error, given that the CDR3 carries no conserved phenylalanine or tryptophan at its end. This chain links TRBV7-2 with TRBJ2-7; 12 nucleotides line up with TRBD2. The V gene's germline CDR1 is SGHTA and CDR2 FQGNSA. With 5 bases clipped from V and 4 bases from J, the junction kept 3 bases outside the gene matches. This CDR3 region has 14 residues. In DNA, the CDR3 is TGTGCCAGCAGCAGGGGACTAGCGGGTTACGAGCAGTACCTC. Amino acids: CASSRGLAGYEQYL.

In this sample, this clonotype turned up a few times. The chain couples TRBV6-2 or TRBV6-3 to TRBJ1-1; tentatively, D is TRBD1 (6 bases). Germline values: CDR1 MNHEY, CDR2 SVGEGT. The CDR3 is 14 residues long. V dropped 6 bases and J dropped 5 bases, with 16 bases sitting between them. In nucleotides, the CDR3 is TGTGCCAGCAGAAAGACAGGTCGAAGGACTGAAGCTTTCTTT. Translation: CASRKTGRRTEAFF.

This clonotype was seen more than once but under ten times. The chain is built from TRBV27 and TRBJ2-1; D unresolved. V dropped 1 base and J dropped 0 bases, with 10 bases sitting between them. Germline V gene data show CDR1 as MNHEY and CDR2 as SMNVEV (reference sequence). The CDR3 length is 16 residues. The CDR3 loop is CASSLWAGSSYNEQFF. For the CDR3, the DNA is TGTGCCAGCAGTTTATGGGCAGGTAGCTCCTACAATGAGCAGTTCTTC.